This note documents a single TCR beta chain sequence. The antigen is not known. The data are from a study of T cell responses to AZD1222 COVID-19 vaccine. About the research overall: Doses given second, at about 4 or about 12 weeks, were pooled. Broader study findings: Breadth and depth of Spike-specific TCRs rose after two AZD1222 doses. There were vaccine-associated CD4 TCRs across spike, dominant at 160-218 and 743-854.

V gave up 0 bases and J gave up 4 bases, with 10 bases separating them. There are 14 residues in the CDR3. Per the germline V gene, CDR1 is MNHEY and CDR2 is SVGAGI. Produced via immunoSEQ multiplex PCR; TCRdb's table is partial and in-frame only. The sample lists roughly 150,000 clones; almost 95% were seen once. The sample was peripheral blood, taken on day 0 of AZD1222 vaccination. The receptor's source is an adult in good health. The V gene is TRBV6-5, the J gene TRBJ2-7; a weak D match, TRBD2 (5 bases). The CDR3 loop is CASSYSGDGYEQYF. CDR3 bases: TGTGCCAGCAGTTACTCGGGAGACGGGTACGAGCAGTACTTC.